A single TCR beta chain is shown here with its context. TCRdb's table, derived via immunoSEQ multiplex PCR, lists solely in-frame clones and lacks some. The sample includes 150,000 or so clones, about nine tenths of them seen just once. V trimming: 4 bases; J trimming: 0 bases; junction bases outside the gene matches: 6. The CDR3 is made up of 16 amino acids. Germline assignment: CDR1 SEHNR and CDR2 FQNEAQ (reference sequence). These data originate in a study of T cell responses to AZD1222 COVID-19 vaccine. The source was peripheral blood, collected on day 0 of AZD1222 vaccination. The V call is TRBV7-9, the J call TRBJ1-1; 9 positions agree with TRBD1. The sequence came from an adult in good health. The CDR3 protein is CASSSGQGRVNTEAFF. CDR3 nucleotides: TGTGCCAGCAGCTCCGGACAGGGGCGCGTGAACACTGAAGCTTTCTTT.